This TCR beta chain was identified in a study of cytomegalovirus exposure and HLA in healthy donors. Across the study: A data release that came early held approximately 85 million unique TCRs from HLA-typed donors.

This clone was seen more than once but under ten times. No antigen is known for it. A multiplex PCR was run with 60 Vbeta primers and 13 Jbeta primers. Assay used: immunoSEQ multiplex PCR; TCRdb lists only in-frame clones, some missing. The sample carries 29,000 or so clones, about 64% recorded once. The CDR3 consists of 14 residues. V shed 7 bases and J 2 bases; nucleotides not matched to a gene: 7. CDR1 SGHNT and CDR2 YYREEE come from the germline V gene (reference sequence). Study-wide findings and caveats: It is likely that the observed cluster of highly shared sequence variants was a sequencing artifact.

The sample comprised PBMCs. The gene calls are TRBV5-4 and TRBJ1-2; the match to TRBD1 covers 8 bases. This receptor was taken from a male donor in good health and CMV-seropositive. The chain's CDR3 is CASCDAGGNYGYTF. In DNA form, the CDR3 reads TGTGCCAGCTGTGACGCAGGGGGCAACTATGGCTACACCTTC.